Listed below are T cell receptor beta chains from one sample, sequenced in a study of vaccination and CD4 T cells after COVID-19. TCRdb re-derived calls from the PCR reads in MiXCR, one entry per CDR3 protein. The table records 15,000 to 18,000 distinct CDR3 sequences, around 40% of them present only once. Which antigens these TCRs recognize remains unknown. This specimen was CD4+ T cells from blood, cultured in vitro, taken before SARS-CoV-2 vaccination. These receptors were collected from a human donor who had recovered from COVID-19. Both conserved end residues are part of each CDR3. D genes are given only for firm matches. Clone size appears in some rows only: once, few, many, or a class for an expanded clone.

J	V	size	D	CDR3	DNA
TRBJ2-7	TRBV7-8	few	.	CASLPRGRGQTYEQYF	TGTGCCAGCTTACCGCGGGGGCGGGGGCAAACCTACGAGCAGTACTTC
TRBJ2-2	TRBV2	once	TRBD1	CASRRDRGSGELFF	TGTGCCAGCAGAAGAGACAGGGGGTCCGGGGAGCTGTTTTTT
TRBJ1-3	TRBV6-1	.	.	CASSDGRPISGNTIYF	TGTGCCAGCAGTGATGGCAGGCCCATCTCTGGAAACACCATATATTTT
TRBJ2-7	TRBV20-1	few	.	CSAGRDNFDEQYF	TGCAGTGCTGGCCGGGACAATTTCGACGAGCAGTACTTC
TRBJ2-6	TRBV19	.	.	CASSTHAVYGANVLTF	TGTGCCAGTAGTACCCACGCGGTTTATGGGGCCAACGTCCTGACTTTC
TRBJ2-2	TRBV10-1	.	TRBD2	CASSPLAGGDTGELFF	TGCGCCAGCAGCCCCTTAGCGGGAGGGGACACCGGGGAGCTGTTTTTT
TRBJ2-2	TRBV6-5	few	.	CASSLLTGTGELFF	TGTGCCAGCAGTTTACTCACGGGGACCGGGGAGCTGTTTTTT
TRBJ1-4	TRBV27	.	.	CASSHYSQGGREKLFF	TGTGCCAGCAGCCACTACTCACAGGGAGGGCGTGAAAAACTGTTTTTT
TRBJ2-7	TRBV7-8	.	TRBD2	CASSLLVAGSSYEQYF	TGTGCCAGCAGCTTACTGGTAGCGGGCTCCTCCTACGAGCAGTACTTC
TRBJ2-5	TRBV11-3	few	TRBD2	CASGVGSGETQYF	TGTGCCAGCGGGGTGGGTAGCGGGGAGACCCAGTACTTC
TRBJ1-1	TRBV27	.	.	CASSFFDRNTEAFF	TGTGCCAGCAGTTTCTTCGACAGGAACACTGAAGCTTTCTTT
TRBJ2-2	TRBV11-1	once	.	CASSQQRSTGELFF	TGTGCCAGCAGCCAACAGAGATCCACCGGGGAGCTGTTTTTT
TRBJ2-7	TRBV7-8	.	TRBD2	CASSLIASGSYEQYF	TGTGCCAGCAGCTTGATCGCTAGCGGCTCCTACGAGCAGTACTTC